Listed here are 13 T cell receptor beta chains from one sample, sequenced in a study of blood T cell repertoires in COVID-19. Here immunoSEQ multiplex PCR was the method, and the copy in TCRdb shows in-frame clones only, minus some. The sample includes tens of thousands of clones, approximately 84% of them seen just once. Sequencing was carried out using peripheral blood. The source of these receptors is a human donor in a cohort sampled during active COVID-19.

The chain links TRBV4-1 to TRBJ2-3; a possible D gene is TRBD1 (6 bases). This CDR3 has 16 residues. The V gene lost 3 bases and the J gene lost 0 bases, with 13 bases spanning the gap. Germline CDR1 reads MGHRA; CDR2 reads YSYEKL. In DNA form, the CDR3 reads TGCGCCAGCAGCCAGGCGGACAGACGGAGCACAGATACGCAGTATTTT. It is translated as CASSQADRRSTDTQYF.

This chain uses TRBV6-5 with TRBJ1-1; 8 nucleotides line up with TRBD1. The ends lost 4 bases at V and 3 bases at J; junction bases unmatched: 10. Germline V gene lookup returns CDR1 MNHEY and CDR2 SVGAGI. This CDR3 is 16 amino acids long. This CDR3 reads CASSSHSDRGDTEAFF. In nucleotides, the CDR3 is TGTGCCAGCAGTTCACATAGCGACAGGGGCGACACTGAAGCTTTCTTT.

The chain links TRBV5-8 to TRBJ1-5, with a tentative D call TRBD1 (6 bases). This CDR3 has 15 residues. Trimming pared 0 bases from V and 5 bases from J, leaving 12 bases between. Per the germline V gene, CDR1 is SGHTS and CDR2 is YDEGEE. CDR3 DNA: TGTGCCAGCAGCTTGGATCAGGGGAGTTATCAGCCCCAGCATTTT. Its protein is CASSLDQGSYQPQHF.

The CDR3 nucleotides read TGTGCCTGGACCAAGCAACTCGCAGAGACCCAGTACTTC. Protein product: CAWTKQLAETQYF. This chain links TRBV30 with TRBJ2-5; D unresolved. Trimming removed 4 bases at V and 4 bases at J, with 13 bases between. Germline CDR1 and CDR2: GTSNPN and SVGIG (reference sequence). The length of the CDR3 is 13 residues.

The chain recombines TRBV19 with TRBJ1-1; D might be TRBD1 (6 bases). The ends were cut back, 10 bases at V and 4 bases at J, with 16 bases in the middle. Germline V gives CDR1 LNHDA, CDR2 SQIVND (reference sequence). The CDR3 covers 13 residues. The CDR3 DNA is TGTGCCACAGTTGACAGGCAGAGCACTGAAGCTTTCTTT. This encodes CATVDRQSTEAFF.

This clone came up a few times. This sequence joins TRBV18 and TRBJ2-6; D not certain. In germline, CDR1 is KGHSH, CDR2 LQKENI. The CDR3 contains 15 residues. V dropped 5 bases and J dropped 0 bases, with 8 bases sitting between them. This CDR3 is CASSNTFSGANVLTF. In DNA, the CDR3 is TGTGCCAGCTCAAATACTTTCTCTGGGGCCAACGTCCTGACTTTC.

This clone was detected a few times. The genes are TRBV19 and TRBJ2-7; 9 positions agree with TRBD1. Germline CDR1 and CDR2: LNHDA and SQIVND (reference sequence). This CDR3 is 16 amino acids long. V shed 3 bases and J 6 bases; nucleotides not matched to a gene: 12. CDR3 amino acids: CASSMLSGTGSGEQYF. In nucleotides, the CDR3 is TGTGCCAGTAGTATGTTATCGGGGACAGGGTCAGGCGAGCAGTACTTC.

The chain carries TRBV28 and TRBJ1-6; D unresolved. The V end lost 5 bases, the J end lost 18 bases, and 20 bases lay between the germline ends. The CDR3 has 13 residues. Germline V lookup: CDR1 MDHEN, CDR2 SYDVKM. CDR3 sequence: CASSPATPLTPHF. The CDR3 DNA follows: TGTGCCAGCAGTCCTGCCACCCCTTTGACACCCCACTTT.

The CDR3 protein is CASRAGGSTDTQYF. DNA of the CDR3: TGTGCCAGCAGAGCGGGAGGGAGCACAGATACGCAGTATTTT. The chain has TRBV6-6 and TRBJ2-3, with 10 nucleotides matching TRBD2. Germline V gene data show CDR1 as MNHNY and CDR2 as SVGAGI (reference sequence). The CDR3 has 14 residues. J gave up 0 bases and V 6 bases, and 0 bases lay outside the gene matches.

This chain joins TRBV6-5 and TRBJ1-6; D call uncertain. The CDR3 totals 16 residues. CDR1 MNHEY and CDR2 SVGAGI come from the germline V gene. Trimming stripped 0 bases from V and 9 bases from J, with 15 bases between. The CDR3 sequence is CASSYSEGGEGSPLHF. The CDR3 DNA reads TGTGCCAGCAGTTACTCGGAGGGAGGCGAAGGTTCACCCCTCCACTTT.

This chain connects TRBV7-9 to TRBJ2-1; 7 bases map to TRBD2. J lost 3 bases, V lost 5 bases, and 4 bases had no gene match. The CDR3 totals 14 residues. Per germline, CDR1 SEHNR and CDR2 FQNEAQ (reference sequence). The CDR3 DNA reads TGTGCCAGCAGCCTTACTAGCGTCTACAATGAGCAGTTCTTC. Translating gives CASSLTSVYNEQFF.

The CDR3 sequence is CASSSRQGGYEKLFF. DNA for the CDR3: TGTGCCAGCAGCTCCAGACAGGGGGGTTATGAAAAACTGTTTTTT. V and J are TRBV9 and TRBJ1-4, with 9 bases lining up with TRBD1. Losses at the gene ends were 4 bases for V and 6 bases for J; bases not matched to a gene: 7. CDR1 is SGDLS, CDR2 YYNGEE, per germline. The CDR3 sequence is 15 residues long. The full variable domain, its missing parts supplied by reference TRBV9 and TRBJ1-4, is DSGVTQTPKHLITATGQRVTLRCSPRSGDLSVYWYQQSLDQGLQFLIQYYNGEERAKGNILERFSAQQFPDLHSELNLSSLELGDSALYFCASSSRQGGYEKLFFGSGTQLSVL.

The rearrangement links TRBV5-1 to TRBJ2-5; perhaps TRBD1 as D (6 bases). V was cut by 0 bases and J by 1 base, with 10 bases left in between. The germline V gene has CDR1 SGHRS and CDR2 YFSETQ. The CDR3 is 15 amino acids. The CDR3, as DNA: TGCGCCAGCAGCTTGGGAGTGGGGGCCCAAGAGACCCAGTACTTC. Protein: CASSLGVGAQETQYF.